This T cell receptor beta chain was observed in a study of CD8 T cells in ankylosing spondylitis. TCRdb itself ran the 5' RACE reads through MiXCR, one entry per CDR3 protein. The sample lists more than 300,000 distinct CDR3 sequences; more than 9% were seen once. CDR3 length: 15 amino acids. V lost 3 bases to trimming and J lost 6 bases; unmatched junction nucleotides: 4. In germline, CDR1 is MGHRA, CDR2 YSYEKL. In this sample, this clonotype turned up many times. The origin of this receptor is a female donor with ankylosing spondylitis or in good health (not recorded which). The sample was blood, either unsorted or a sorted T cell fraction (not recorded which). This chain uses TRBV4-1 with TRBJ1-6; TRBD1 agrees at 8 bases. CDR3 sequence (DNA): TGCGCCAGCAGCCACCCAGGGGGCAGTAATTCACCCCTCCACTTT. Amino acid sequence: CASSHPGGSNSPLHF.